This TCR beta chain was identified during a study of Ad26.COV2.S vaccination and SARS-CoV-2 variants. Some clones are missing from TCRdb's copy, which holds only in-frame ones; the method was immunoSEQ multiplex PCR. The sample consists of about 260,000 clones, around 85% of them appearing once. The J segment lost 2 bases and the V segment lost 6 bases, leaving 3 bases of the junction unmatched. CDR1 and CDR2 (germline): LNHDA, SQIVND (reference sequence). The CDR3 consists of 13 residues. Regarding treatment: roughly 20 received Ad26.COV2.S at low or high dose, single or two shots; 5 received placebo; per-sample allocation not given. Repertoires come from day 63 after the first vaccine or placebo injection.

The chain carries TRBV19 and TRBJ2-7, with TRBD1 matching 8 bases. This clonotype originated in a person between 18 and 65 years old who received the Ad26.COV2.S COVID-19 vaccine or a placebo. The sample was peripheral blood, taken in a trial of Ad26.COV2.S vaccine versus placebo. The CDR3 bases are TGTGCCAGTAGAACGACAGGGGCCTACGAGCAGTACTTC. It encodes CASRTTGAYEQYF.